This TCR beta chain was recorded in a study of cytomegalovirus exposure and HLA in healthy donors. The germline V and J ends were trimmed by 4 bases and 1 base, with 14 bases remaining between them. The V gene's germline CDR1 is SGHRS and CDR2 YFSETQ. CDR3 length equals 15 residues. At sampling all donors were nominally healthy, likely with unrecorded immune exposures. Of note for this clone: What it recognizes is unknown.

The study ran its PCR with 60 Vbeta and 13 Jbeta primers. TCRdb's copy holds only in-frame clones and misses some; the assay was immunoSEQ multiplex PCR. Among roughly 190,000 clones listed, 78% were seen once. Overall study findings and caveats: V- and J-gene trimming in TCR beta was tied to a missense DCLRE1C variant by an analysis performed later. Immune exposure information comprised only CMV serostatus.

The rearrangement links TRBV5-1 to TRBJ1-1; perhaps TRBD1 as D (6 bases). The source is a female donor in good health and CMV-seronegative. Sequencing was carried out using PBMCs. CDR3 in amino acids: CASSPGGRPNTEAFF. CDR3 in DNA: TGCGCCAGCAGCCCTGGGGGCAGGCCGAACACTGAAGCTTTCTTT.